This T cell receptor beta chain came from a study of blood T cells in healthy people across ages. Primed by a sample-barcoded 5' primer and a J-beta primer mix, a second PCR proceeded for about 7 to 11 cycles. TCRdb used MiXCR to reprocess the 5' RACE reads, holding one entry per CDR3 protein. The sample has under 800,000 distinct CDR3 sequences; roughly 20% are singletons. V lost 4 bases to trimming and J lost 0 bases; unmatched junction nucleotides: 6. CDR3 length equals 15 residues. Germline V gives CDR1 KGHSH, CDR2 LQKENI. This clonotype was picked up a small number of times. Its matching antigen is unknown. General observations from the study: Naive T cell percentage showed a strong correlation with TCR beta diversity. A roughly linear fall in TCR beta diversity per million T cells was seen with increasing age. Estimates of total diversity, which came from one million sequenced T cells, were considered to be underestimates.

This receptor was obtained from a man between 65 and 85 years old in good health. The V and J genes are TRBV18 and TRBJ2-7, with TRBD1 matching over 7 bases. The sequenced material came from blood. As DNA, the CDR3 is TGTGCCAGCTCACGACAATGGGACAGCTCCTACGAGCAGTACTTC. The encoded protein is CASSRQWDSSYEQYF. The full variable domain, its missing parts supplied by reference TRBV18 and TRBJ2-7, is NAGVMQNPRHLVRRRGQEARLRCSPMKGHSHVYWYRQLPEEGLKFMVYLQKENIIDESGMPKERFSAEFPKEGPSILRIQQVVRGDSAAYFCASSRQWDSSYEQYFGPGTRLTVT.